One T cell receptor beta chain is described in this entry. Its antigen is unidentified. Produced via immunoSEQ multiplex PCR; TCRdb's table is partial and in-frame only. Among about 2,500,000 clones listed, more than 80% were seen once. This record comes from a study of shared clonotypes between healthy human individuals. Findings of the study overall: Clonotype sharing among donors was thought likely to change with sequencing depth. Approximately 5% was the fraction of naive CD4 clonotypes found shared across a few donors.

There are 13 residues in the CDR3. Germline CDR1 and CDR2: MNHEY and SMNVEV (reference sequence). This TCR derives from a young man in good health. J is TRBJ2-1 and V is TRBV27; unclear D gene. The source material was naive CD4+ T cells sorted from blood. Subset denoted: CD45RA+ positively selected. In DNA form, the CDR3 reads TGTGGGGAAGTCGGCGGTGCCTACAATGAGCAGTTCTTC. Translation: CGEVGGAYNEQFF.